These T cell receptor beta chains were read from a single sample in a study of blood T cell repertoires in COVID-19. Profiled with immunoSEQ multiplex PCR; TCRdb holds only in-frame clones, not every one. The table has approximately 140,000 clones, more than 75% seen once. Sequenced input: peripheral blood. These receptor sequences come from a woman aged 40 to 55 with acute or convalescent COVID-19. Each CDR3 is given with its conserved first and last residue. D genes are given only for firm matches. For some rows the clone size is stated as once, few or many, or as a class when expanded; others skip it.

D gene,clone size,V gene,J gene,CDR3 protein,CDR3 DNA
-,once,TRBV19,TRBJ1-1,CASSISQNTEAFF,TGTGCCAGTAGTATTTCACAGAACACTGAAGCTTTCTTT
TRBD2,-,TRBV7-2,TRBJ2-3,CASSLSGGGNTQYF,TGTGCCAGCAGCCTTAGTGGGGGGGGAAATACGCAGTATTTT
TRBD1,-,TRBV19,TRBJ1-5,CASNLGQGAGQPQHF,TGTGCCAGTAATCTTGGACAGGGGGCGGGTCAGCCCCAGCATTTT
-,-,TRBV9,TRBJ1-1,CASSVGGDLTEAFF,TGTGCCAGCAGCGTAGGGGGGGATTTAACTGAAGCTTTCTTT
-,few,TRBV2,TRBJ2-5,CAAPRAKRLSQETQYF,TGTGCCGCCCCTAGAGCCAAGAGGCTAAGTCAAGAGACCCAGTACTTC
-,once,TRBV19,TRBJ1-6,CASSARVDGSPLHF,TGTGCCAGTAGTGCCAGGGTTGATGGTTCACCCCTCCACTTT
-,-,TRBV12-3/TRBV12-4,TRBJ1-2,CASSPGGDGYTF,TGTGCCAGCAGTCCGGGGGGTGATGGCTACACCTTC
-,-,TRBV27,TRBJ1-2,CASRLLSQGGYTF,TGTGCCAGCAGGCTCCTATCCCAGGGTGGCTACACCTTC
TRBD2,-,TRBV2,TRBJ2-3,CASQPSGVTDTQYF,TGTGCCAGCCAGCCTAGCGGGGTGACAGATACGCAGTATTTT
-,once,TRBV2,TRBJ1-1,CASSPGLNTEAFF,TGTGCCAGCAGTCCTGGGCTGAACACTGAAGCTTTCTTT
TRBD1,-,TRBV5-1,TRBJ2-7,CASSSIRQGGDYEQYF,TGCGCCAGCAGCTCTATTCGACAGGGCGGAGACTACGAGCAGTACTTC
-,-,TRBV2,TRBJ1-4,CASSGESSNPFF,TGTGCCAGCAGCGGGGAGTCAAGCAATCCGTTTTTT
-,-,TRBV7-9,TRBJ2-7,CASSLLVSYEQYF,TGTGCCAGCAGCTTACTCGTCTCCTACGAGCAGTACTTC
-,-,TRBV19,TRBJ1-2,CASSTDYRLPYGYTF,TGTGCCAGTAGTACAGACTACAGGTTACCCTATGGCTACACCTTC
TRBD1,-,TRBV30,TRBJ1-4,CAWDTGGAFEKLFF,TGTGCCTGGGATACAGGGGGCGCGTTTGAAAAACTGTTTTTT